The 17 T cell receptor beta chains below were found in one sample sequenced in a study of blood T cell repertoires in COVID-19 (dated by TCRdb to 2019 to 2021). Library creation used the immunoSEQ multiplex PCR assay. TCRdb took this table from immuneACCESS and kept in-frame rearrangements with V and J called. Such tables lack part of the clones; where checked against another copy, unresolved V genes explain under half of the gap, and the rest is unexplained. For this sample the table gives tens of thousands of clones, of which approximately 90% were detected only once. The ten most abundant clones make up 6.9% of the sample. Input material: peripheral blood. The source of these receptors is a human donor in a cohort sampled during active COVID-19.

The chain recombines TRBV19 with TRBJ1-3; D is unresolved. With 1 base removed from V and 0 bases from J, the gap between germline ends came to 7 bases. The CDR3 extends over 15 amino acids. Germline lookup yields CDR1 LNHDA and CDR2 SQIVND (reference sequence). As DNA, the CDR3 is TGTGCCAGTAGTATAGTTGCGAGCTCTGGAAACACCATATATTTT. This encodes CASSIVASSGNTIYF.

The rearrangement uses TRBV7-9 and TRBJ2-1; 8 bases align to TRBD2. Trimming took 5 bases from V and 4 from J; bases not matched to a gene: 7. CDR1 is SEHNR, CDR2 FQNEAQ, per germline (reference sequence). The CDR3 sequence is 15 residues long. CDR3 residues: CASSRTSGGYNEQFF. CDR3 DNA sequence: TGTGCCAGCAGCAGAACTAGCGGAGGATACAATGAGCAGTTCTTC.

The V and J genes are TRBV18 and TRBJ1-6; possible D gene TRBD1, 5 bases. Trimming took off 6 bases at V and 7 bases at J, with 19 bases between the two ends. CDR1 and CDR2 (germline): KGHSH, LQKENI. CDR3 length equals 16 residues. As DNA, the CDR3 is TGTGCCAGCTCGGGCGCCGGGGGAGCGGAGAATTCACCCCTCCACTTT. Encoded protein: CASSGAGGAENSPLHF.

The chain recombines TRBV9 with TRBJ2-1; D is unclear. V was cut by 2 bases and J by 2 bases, with 8 bases left in between. The CDR3 length is 14 residues. Germline V gene data show CDR1 as SGDLS and CDR2 as YYNGEE. The CDR3 spells CASSVESPYNEQFF. CDR3 nucleotides: TGTGCCAGCAGCGTGGAGAGCCCCTACAATGAGCAGTTCTTC.

This clone was seen only once. This chain joins TRBV18 and TRBJ2-3; 11 bases fit TRBD2. CDR3 length equals 18 residues. Trimming cost V 3 bases and J 2 bases; bases outside gene matches: 10. The V gene's germline CDR1 is KGHSH and CDR2 LQKENI. DNA of the CDR3: TGTGCCAGCTCACCGATCCCTCCTAGCGGGGGGACCACAGATACGCAGTATTTT. It yields the protein CASSPIPPSGGTTDTQYF.

The V call is TRBV9, the J call TRBJ2-7, with TRBD2 matching over 13 bases. The CDR3 is 15 amino acids. Germline V gene data show CDR1 as SGDLS and CDR2 as YYNGEE. Trimming at V came to 4 bases and at J to 6 bases, leaving 7 bases not matched to a gene. The CDR3 spells CASSPRTSGGREQYF. CDR3 coding DNA: TGTGCCAGCAGCCCCCGGACTAGCGGGGGCCGCGAGCAGTACTTC.

V is TRBV30 and J is TRBJ1-1; unclear D gene. V was trimmed by 4 bases and J by 4 bases, leaving 13 bases between them. CDR3 length: 13 residues. The germline V gene encodes CDR1 GTSNPN and CDR2 SVGIG (reference sequence). CDR3 sequence reads: CAWKVRETTEAFF. In DNA form, the CDR3 reads TGTGCCTGGAAGGTAAGGGAGACCACTGAAGCTTTCTTT.

On this clone itself: The junction departs from germline at one end; a sequencing error may be responsible. CDR3 sequence reads: CASSFWDSPDQPQRF. CDR3 coding DNA: TGTGCCAGCAGCTTCTGGGACTCCCCGGACCAGCCCCAGCGTTTT. The gene calls are TRBV5-6 and TRBJ1-5; a possible D gene is TRBD1 (5 bases). Germline V lookup: CDR1 SGHDT, CDR2 YYEEEE. The CDR3 totals 15 residues. The whole variable domain, filled in from reference TRBV5-6 and TRBJ1-5, reads DAGVTQSPTHLIKTRGQQVTLRCSPKSGHDTVSWYQQALGQGPQFIFQYYEEEERQRGNFPDRFSGHQFPNYSSELNVNALLLGDSALYLCASSFWDSPDQPQRFGDGTRLSIL.

This clone was found once. The genes are TRBV27 and TRBJ2-7; 9 bases are a match to TRBD2. Losses at the gene ends were 0 bases for V and 5 bases for J; bases not matched to a gene: 17. Germline CDR1 MNHEY, CDR2 SMNVEV (reference sequence). The CDR3 covers 19 residues. The CDR3 DNA sequence: TGTGCCAGCAGTTTATCCCTCCGACGGCGGGGGGGCCGAAGGGACGAGCAGTACTTC. Its protein product is CASSLSLRRRGGRRDEQYF.

This sequence joins TRBV7-9 and TRBJ2-3, with D tentatively TRBD2 (6 bases). Germline-derived CDR1 and CDR2 are SEHNR and FQNEAQ (reference sequence). Trimming took off 8 bases at V and 1 base at J, with 13 bases between the two ends. The CDR3 is 14 amino acids. CDR3 nucleotide sequence: TGTGCCAGCGAACGGGACTCCGGCACAGATACGCAGTATTTT. Protein: CASERDSGTDTQYF.

This chain joins TRBV6-2 or TRBV6-3 and TRBJ2-5; a weak D match, TRBD2 (6 bases). The CDR3 is 11 amino acids. V lost 2 bases, J lost 10 bases, and 8 bases lay in between. Germline lookup yields CDR1 MNHEY and CDR2 SVGEGT. This chain's CDR3 is CASSYGTRQYF. CDR3 in DNA: TGTGCCAGCAGTTACGGGACTCGCCAGTACTTC.

The chain uses TRBV13 and TRBJ2-1; 8 bases are a match to TRBD2. The CDR3 has 13 residues. V lost 4 bases to trimming and J lost 9 bases; unmatched junction nucleotides: 5. CDR1 PRHDT and CDR2 FYEKMQ come from the germline V gene (reference sequence). CDR3 coding DNA: TGTGCCAGCAGCTCGACTAGCGTTATTGAGCAGTTCTTC. This translates into CASSSTSVIEQFF.

This clone was recorded once. J is TRBJ1-2 and V is TRBV10-3; D possibly corresponds to TRBD1 (6 bases). V lost 3 bases to trimming and J lost 7 bases, with 18 bases between them. The CDR3 totals 15 residues. Germline V gives CDR1 ENHRY, CDR2 SYGVKD. For the CDR3, the DNA is TGTGCCATCAGTGATCTTGGTCCCGGGACATCTGGCTACACCTTC. Its protein is CAISDLGPGTSGYTF.

The chain carries TRBV5-6 and TRBJ1-2; 7 nucleotides align to TRBD1. Germline CDR1 reads SGHDT; CDR2 reads YYEEEE. There are 13 residues in the CDR3. J gave up 6 bases and V 4 bases, and 6 bases lay outside the gene matches. CDR3 nucleotides: TGTGCCAGCAGCCCAGACAGGGTTAATGGCTACACCTTC. Its protein product is CASSPDRVNGYTF.

This clone was counted a single time. The V call is TRBV12-5, the J call TRBJ1-1; the match to TRBD1 covers 7 bases. The CDR3 totals 15 residues. Looked up from germline, CDR1 is LGHNT and CDR2 is FRNRAP. The trim removed 4 bases at V and 2 bases at J, leaving 7 bases unmatched. The CDR3 bases are TGTGCTAGTGGTTCACGGGGACAGCCTAACACTGAAGCTTTCTTT. Its translation is CASGSRGQPNTEAFF.

This clone was recorded once. CDR3 sequence reads: CASSLGSGGKHSTDTQYF. As DNA, the CDR3 is TGTGCCAGCAGCCTTGGGAGCGGGGGAAAACACAGCACAGATACGCAGTATTTT. The chain carries TRBV5-4 and TRBJ2-3; the match to TRBD2 covers 8 bases. The V gene end was trimmed by 4 bases and the J gene end by 0 bases; junction bases not matched to a gene: 13. Germline loops: CDR1 SGHNT, CDR2 YYREEE (reference sequence). The CDR3 runs 18 residues.

This chain connects TRBV29-1 to TRBJ2-5; a weak D match, TRBD1 (5 bases). V was pared by 3 bases and J by 5 bases, with 13 bases between. CDR3 length equals 13 residues. Germline V gene lookup returns CDR1 SQVTM and CDR2 ANQGSEA. The chain's CDR3 is CSVEGGAGETQYF. CDR3 bases: TGCAGCGTTGAGGGTGGGGCCGGGGAGACCCAGTACTTC.